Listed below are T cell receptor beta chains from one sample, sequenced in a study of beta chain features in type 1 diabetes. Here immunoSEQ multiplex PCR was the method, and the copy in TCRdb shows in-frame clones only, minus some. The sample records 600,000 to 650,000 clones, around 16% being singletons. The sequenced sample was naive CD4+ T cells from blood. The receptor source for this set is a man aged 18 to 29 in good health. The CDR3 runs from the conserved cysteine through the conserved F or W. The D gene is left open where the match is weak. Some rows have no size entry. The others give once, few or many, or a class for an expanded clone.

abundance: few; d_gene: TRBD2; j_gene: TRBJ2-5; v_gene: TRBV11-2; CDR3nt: TGTGCCAGCAGCTTAGTAAGCGGGAGTTACCAAGAGACCCAGTACTTC; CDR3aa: CASSLVSGSYQETQYF
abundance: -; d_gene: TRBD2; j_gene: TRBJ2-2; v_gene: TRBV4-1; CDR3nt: TGCGCCAGCAGCCAAGCTAGCGGGAGGGCGAACACCGGGGAGCTGTTTTTT; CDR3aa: CASSQASGRANTGELFF
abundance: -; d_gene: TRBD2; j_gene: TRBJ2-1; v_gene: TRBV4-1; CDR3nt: TGCGCCAGCAGCCAAGGAGGACTAGCCAGGGTTGCTAGGCAGTTCTTC; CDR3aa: CASSQGGLARVARQFF
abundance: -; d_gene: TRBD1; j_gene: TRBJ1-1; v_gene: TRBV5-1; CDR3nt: TGCGCCAGCAGGACAGGGATACGAGCTTTCTTT; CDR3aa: CASRTGIRAFF
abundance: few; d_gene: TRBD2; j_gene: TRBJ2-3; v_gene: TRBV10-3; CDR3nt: TGTGCCATCGCGGCGGGAGGGGTGGATACGCAGTATTTT; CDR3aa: CAIAAGGVDTQYF
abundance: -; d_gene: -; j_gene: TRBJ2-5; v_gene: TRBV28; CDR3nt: TGTGCCAGCACTGGGTACCAAGAGACCCAGTACTTC; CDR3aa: CASTGYQETQYF
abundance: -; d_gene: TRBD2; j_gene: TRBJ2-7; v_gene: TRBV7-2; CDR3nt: TGTGCCAGCAGCTTTCGCGGGGGGACCTACGAGCAGTACTTC; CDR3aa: CASSFRGGTYEQYF
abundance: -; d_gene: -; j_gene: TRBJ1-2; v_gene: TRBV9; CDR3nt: TGTGCCAGCAGCGTAGCCGGCCAGGGCGTAGCCTATGGCTACACCTTC; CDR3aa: CASSVAGQGVAYGYTF
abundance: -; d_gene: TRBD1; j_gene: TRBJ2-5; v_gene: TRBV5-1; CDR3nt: TGCGCCAGCAGCTTGGCAACAGGGGACCAAGAGACCCAGTACTTC; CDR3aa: CASSLATGDQETQYF
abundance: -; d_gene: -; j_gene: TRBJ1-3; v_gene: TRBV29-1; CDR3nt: TGCAGCGTTGTCGGGGCGAGGGGCTCTGGAAACACCATATATTTT; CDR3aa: CSVVGARGSGNTIYF
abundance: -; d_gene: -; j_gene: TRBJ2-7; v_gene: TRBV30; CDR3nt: TGTGCCTGGAGTGTAAGGGGCGAGCAGTACTTC; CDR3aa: CAWSVRGEQYF
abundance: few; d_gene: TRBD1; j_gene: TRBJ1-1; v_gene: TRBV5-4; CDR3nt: TGTGCCAGCAGGCTAGACAGGGGTGGGGAAGCTTTCTTT; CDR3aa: CASRLDRGGEAFF
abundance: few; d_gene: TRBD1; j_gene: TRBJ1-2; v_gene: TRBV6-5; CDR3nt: TGTGCCAGCAGTTCCCCAGGGGGTATTGGCTACACCTTC; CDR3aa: CASSSPGGIGYTF
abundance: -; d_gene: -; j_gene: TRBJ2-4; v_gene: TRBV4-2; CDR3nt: TGTGCCAGCAGCCAACAGGGAACAAACATTCAGTACTTC; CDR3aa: CASSQQGTNIQYF
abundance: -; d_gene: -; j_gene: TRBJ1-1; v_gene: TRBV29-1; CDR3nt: TGCAGCGTGGATAGAGGGAACACTGAAGCTTTCTTT; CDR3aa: CSVDRGNTEAFF
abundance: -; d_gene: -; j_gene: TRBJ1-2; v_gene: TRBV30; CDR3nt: TGTGCCTGGAGTCCAACCCGGGGGGCTGGTGGCTACACCTTC; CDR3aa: CAWSPTRGAGGYTF
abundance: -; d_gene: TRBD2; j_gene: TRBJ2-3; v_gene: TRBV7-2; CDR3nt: TGTGCCAGCAGCTCACGACCCGGGACTAGCTTTCCCCCGCAGTATTTT; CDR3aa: CASSSRPGTSFPPQYF
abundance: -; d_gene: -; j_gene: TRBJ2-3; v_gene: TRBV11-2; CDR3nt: TGTGCCAGCAGCACACTCCAGGGAGGTGGGCAGTATTTT; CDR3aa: CASSTLQGGGQYF
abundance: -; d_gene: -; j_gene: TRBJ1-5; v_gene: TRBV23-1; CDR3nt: TGCGCCAGCAGTCAATCGAAGGGGAATAGCAATCAGCCCCAGCATTTT; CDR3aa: CASSQSKGNSNQPQHF
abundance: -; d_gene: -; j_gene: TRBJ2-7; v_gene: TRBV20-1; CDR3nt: TGCAGTGCTAGCTTCGAGCAGTACTTC; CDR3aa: CSASFEQYF
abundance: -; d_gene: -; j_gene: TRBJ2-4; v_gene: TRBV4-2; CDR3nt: TGTGCCAGCAGCCAAGAGAGACAGGAAAGACCCAAAAACATTCAGTACTTC; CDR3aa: CASSQERQERPKNIQYF
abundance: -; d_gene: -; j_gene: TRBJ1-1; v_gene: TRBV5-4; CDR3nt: TGTGCCAGCAGGCAACAGAGAAAGAACACTGAAGCTTTCTTT; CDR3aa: CASRQQRKNTEAFF
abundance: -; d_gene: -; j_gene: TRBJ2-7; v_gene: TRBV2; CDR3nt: TGTGCCAGCAGTGTTGGGGGGTCCGTGGAGCAGTACTTC; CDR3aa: CASSVGGSVEQYF
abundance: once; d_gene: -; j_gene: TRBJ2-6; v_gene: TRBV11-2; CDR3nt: TGTGCCAGCAGCTTAACACCCTCTGGGGCCAACGTCCTGACTTTC; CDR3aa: CASSLTPSGANVLTF
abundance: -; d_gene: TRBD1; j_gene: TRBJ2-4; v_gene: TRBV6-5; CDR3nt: TGTGCCAGCAGTTACTCCCGGGACAGTGAAAACATTCAGTACTTC; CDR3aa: CASSYSRDSENIQYF
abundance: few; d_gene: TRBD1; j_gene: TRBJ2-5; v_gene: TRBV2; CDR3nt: TGTGCCAGCAGTGCCAAGGGACAGGGGGCCGCCGTCGGCCAGTACTTC; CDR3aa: CASSAKGQGAAVGQYF
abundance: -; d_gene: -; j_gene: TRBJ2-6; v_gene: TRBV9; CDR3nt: TGTGCCAGCAGCGTCCGCCCGAGATCCCCCATCTCTGGGGCCAACGTCCTGACTTTC; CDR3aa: CASSVRPRSPISGANVLTF
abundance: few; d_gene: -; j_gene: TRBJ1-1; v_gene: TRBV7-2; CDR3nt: TGTGCCAGCAGCTTAGTTGCAGACACGAACACTGAAGCTTTCTTT; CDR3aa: CASSLVADTNTEAFF
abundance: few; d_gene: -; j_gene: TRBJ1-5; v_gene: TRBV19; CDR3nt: TGTGCCAGTAGTTTCAGCAATCAGCCCCAGCATTTT; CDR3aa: CASSFSNQPQHF
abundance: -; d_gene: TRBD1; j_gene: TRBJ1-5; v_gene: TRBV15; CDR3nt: TGTGCCACTAAGGGGACAGGGGGGTTTAGCAATCAGCCCCAGCATTTT; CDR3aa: CATKGTGGFSNQPQHF
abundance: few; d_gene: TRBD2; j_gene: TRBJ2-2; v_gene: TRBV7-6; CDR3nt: TGTGCCAGCAGCTTAGGACTAGCGAGGAACACCGGGGAGCTGTTTTTT; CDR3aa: CASSLGLARNTGELFF
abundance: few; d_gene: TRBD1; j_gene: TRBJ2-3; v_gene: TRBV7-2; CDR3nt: TGTGCCAGCAGCCCCCGGGACAGAGGTTATACGCAGTATTTT; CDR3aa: CASSPRDRGYTQYF
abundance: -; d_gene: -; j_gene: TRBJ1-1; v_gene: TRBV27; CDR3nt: TGTGCCAGCAGTTTTTTGGTAGGATCTGAAGCTTTCTTT; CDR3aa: CASSFLVGSEAFF
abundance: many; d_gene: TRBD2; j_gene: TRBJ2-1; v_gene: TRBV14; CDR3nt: TGTGCCAGCAGCCCCAGGACTAGCGGGCGACCCTACAATGAGCAGTTCTTC; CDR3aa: CASSPRTSGRPYNEQFF
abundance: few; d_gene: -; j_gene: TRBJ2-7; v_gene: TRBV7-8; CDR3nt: TGTGCCAGCAGCTTAGGGATCAGCCCCTACGAGCAGTACTTC; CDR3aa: CASSLGISPYEQYF
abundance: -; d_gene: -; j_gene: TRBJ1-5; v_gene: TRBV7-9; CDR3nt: TGTGCCAGCAGGAGGGGAGGGCCACATCAGCCCCAGCATTTT; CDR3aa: CASRRGGPHQPQHF
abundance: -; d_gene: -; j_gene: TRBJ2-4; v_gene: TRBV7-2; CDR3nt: TGTGCCAGCAGCATGCGGACCGGGGAAAACATTCAGTACTTC; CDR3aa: CASSMRTGENIQYF
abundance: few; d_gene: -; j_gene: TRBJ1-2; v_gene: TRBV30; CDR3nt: TGTGCCTGGAGCCCCTGGGGCTATGGCTACACCTTC; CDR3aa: CAWSPWGYGYTF
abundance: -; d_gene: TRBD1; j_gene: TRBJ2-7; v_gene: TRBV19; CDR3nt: TGTGCCAGTAGTATGACAGGGGTCGGATCCTACGAGCAGTACTTC; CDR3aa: CASSMTGVGSYEQYF
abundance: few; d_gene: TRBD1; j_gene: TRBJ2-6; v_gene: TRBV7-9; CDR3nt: TGTGCCAGCAGCCCAACAGGGGCAGGGGCCAACGTCCTGACTTTC; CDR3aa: CASSPTGAGANVLTF
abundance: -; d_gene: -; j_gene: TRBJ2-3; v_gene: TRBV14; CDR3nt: TGTGCCAGCAGCCAACCGGGAGTATTTGGCACAGATACGCAGTATTTT; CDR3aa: CASSQPGVFGTDTQYF
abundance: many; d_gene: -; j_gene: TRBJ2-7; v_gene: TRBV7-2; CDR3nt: TGTGCCAGCAGCTCGAGATACGAGCAGTACTTC; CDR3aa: CASSSRYEQYF
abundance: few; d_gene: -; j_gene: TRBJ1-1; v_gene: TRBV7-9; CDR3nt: TGTGCCAGCAGCTTAGACTTCACTGAAGCTTTCTTT; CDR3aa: CASSLDFTEAFF